This T cell receptor beta chain was recorded in a study of cytotoxic CD8 clonotypes in ibrutinib-treated CLL. Across the study: Productive templates per sample averaged roughly 230,000; productive rearrangements, some 99,000.

The method was immunoSEQ multiplex PCR; TCRdb's version includes in-frame clones alone and lacks a portion of them. This table has over 70,000 clones, just over 85% appearing once. Concerning this clone: The antigen is undetermined.

The length of the CDR3 is 12 residues. Germline V gene data show CDR1 as LGHNT and CDR2 as FRNRAP. V was shortened by 2 bases and J by 6 bases, with 8 bases between the two germline ends. Study outcomes and limitations: Clonality increased with ibrutinib response but returned toward baseline at progression.

This specimen was PBMCs, taken before ibrutinib treatment. The chain links TRBV12-5 to TRBJ2-7; D is unresolved. The source of this sequence is a human donor with chronic lymphocytic leukemia. The DNA for the CDR3 is TGTGCTAGTGGTTTGTCGCTGTTCGAGCAGTACTTC. Residues: CASGLSLFEQYF.